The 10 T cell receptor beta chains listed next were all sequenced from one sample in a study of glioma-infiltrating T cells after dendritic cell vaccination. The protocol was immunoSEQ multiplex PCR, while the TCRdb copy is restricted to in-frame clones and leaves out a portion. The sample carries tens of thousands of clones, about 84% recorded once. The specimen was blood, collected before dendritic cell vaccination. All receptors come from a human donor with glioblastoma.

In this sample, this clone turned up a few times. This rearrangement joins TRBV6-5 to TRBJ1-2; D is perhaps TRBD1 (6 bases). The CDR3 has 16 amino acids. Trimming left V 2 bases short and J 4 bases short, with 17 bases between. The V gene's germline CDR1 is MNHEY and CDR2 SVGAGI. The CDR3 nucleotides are TGTGCCAGCAGTTACACCCGCACGGGGGGCGGCTATGGCTACACCTTC. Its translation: CASSYTRTGGGYGYTF.

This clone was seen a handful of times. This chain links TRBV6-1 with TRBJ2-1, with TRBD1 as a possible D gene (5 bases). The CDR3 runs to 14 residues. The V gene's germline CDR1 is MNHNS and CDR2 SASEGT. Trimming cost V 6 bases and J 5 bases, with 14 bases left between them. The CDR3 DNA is TGTGCCAGCAGAATGACAGTTGGGGACAATGAGCAGTTCTTC. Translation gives CASRMTVGDNEQFF.

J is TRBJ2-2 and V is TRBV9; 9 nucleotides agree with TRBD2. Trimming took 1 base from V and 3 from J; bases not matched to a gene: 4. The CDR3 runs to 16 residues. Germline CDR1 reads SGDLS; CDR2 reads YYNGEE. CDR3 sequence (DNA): TGTGCCAGCAGCGTAATAGCGGGGGATGACACCGGGGAGCTGTTTTTT. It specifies CASSVIAGDDTGELFF. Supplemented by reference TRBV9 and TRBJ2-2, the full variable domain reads DSGVTQTPKHLITATGQRVTLRCSPRSGDLSVYWYQQSLDQGLQFLIQYYNGEERAKGNILERFSAQQFPDLHSELNLSSLELGDSALYFCASSVIAGDDTGELFFGEGSRLTVL.

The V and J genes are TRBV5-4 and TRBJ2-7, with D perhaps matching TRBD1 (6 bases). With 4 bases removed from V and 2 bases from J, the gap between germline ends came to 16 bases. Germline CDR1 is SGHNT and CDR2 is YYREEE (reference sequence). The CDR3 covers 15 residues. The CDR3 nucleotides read TGTGCCAGCAGCACAGGGACATCGGCTACCTACGAGCAGTACTTC. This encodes CASSTGTSATYEQYF.

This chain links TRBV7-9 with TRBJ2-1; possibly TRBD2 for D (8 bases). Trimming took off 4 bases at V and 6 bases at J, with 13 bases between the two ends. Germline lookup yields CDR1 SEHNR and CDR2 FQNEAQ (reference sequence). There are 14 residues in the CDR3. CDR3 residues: CASSSGGGPNEQFF. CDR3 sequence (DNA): TGTGCCAGCAGCTCGGGAGGGGGCCCCAATGAGCAGTTCTTC.

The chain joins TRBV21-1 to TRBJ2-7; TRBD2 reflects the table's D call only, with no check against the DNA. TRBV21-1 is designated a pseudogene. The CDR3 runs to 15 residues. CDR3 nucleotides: TGTGCCAGCAGCAAGTACCGGGGGTTCCGCTACGAGCAGTACTTC. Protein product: CASSKYRGFRYEQYF.

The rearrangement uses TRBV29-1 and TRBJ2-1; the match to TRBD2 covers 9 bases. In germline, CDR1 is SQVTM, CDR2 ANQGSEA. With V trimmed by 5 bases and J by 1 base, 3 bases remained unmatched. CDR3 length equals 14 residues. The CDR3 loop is CSVSTSGSYNEQFF. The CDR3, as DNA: TGCAGCGTTTCGACTAGCGGTTCCTACAATGAGCAGTTCTTC.

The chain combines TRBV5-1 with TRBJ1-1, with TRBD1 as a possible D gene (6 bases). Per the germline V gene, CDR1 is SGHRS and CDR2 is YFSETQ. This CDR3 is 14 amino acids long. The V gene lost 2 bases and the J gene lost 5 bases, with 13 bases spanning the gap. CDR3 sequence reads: CASSFYPGQTEAFF. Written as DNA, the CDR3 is TGCGCCAGCAGCTTTTACCCCGGACAGACTGAAGCTTTCTTT.

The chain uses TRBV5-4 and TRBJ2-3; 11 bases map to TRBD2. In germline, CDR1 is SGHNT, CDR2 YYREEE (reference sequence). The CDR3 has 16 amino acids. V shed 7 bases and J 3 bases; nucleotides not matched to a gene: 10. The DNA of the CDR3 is TGTGCCAGCCATAGGGCAACTAGCGGGAGTACAGATACGCAGTATTTT. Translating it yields CASHRATSGSTDTQYF.

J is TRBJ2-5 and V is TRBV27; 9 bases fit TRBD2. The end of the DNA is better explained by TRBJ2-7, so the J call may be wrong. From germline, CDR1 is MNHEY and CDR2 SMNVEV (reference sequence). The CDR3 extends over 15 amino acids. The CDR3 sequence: CASKPPSGRWYEQYF. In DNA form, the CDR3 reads TGTGCCAGCAAGCCCCCCAGCGGGAGGTGGTACGAGCAGTACTTC.